The present T cell receptor (beta chain) was sequenced within a study of CD8 T cells in Susac syndrome. Study-level information: When their blood was taken, the Susac syndrome patients had either not yet had any therapy, were taking corticosteroids, or were taking intravenous immunoglobulin alone.

An input of about 0.5 to 1 ug of RNA was subjected to reverse transcription using random hexamers. The method of amplification for TCR beta CDR3 was immunoSEQ multiplex PCR, covering 54 Vbeta and 13 Jbeta. TCRdb reprocessed the immunoSEQ multiplex PCR reads with MiXCR, giving one entry per CDR3 protein. The repertoire holds more than 150,000 distinct CDR3 sequences, with 90% to 96% as singletons. Worth noting for this clonotype: What it recognizes is unknown.

The CDR3 contains 12 residues. Trimming took off 4 bases at V and 14 bases at J, with 18 bases between the two ends. The germline V gene has CDR1 GTSNPN and CDR2 SVGIG (reference sequence). TEMRA cells were FACS-enriched and CD8+ and CD4+ T cells negatively isolated. Broader study findings: In Susac patients, clonal expansion was not detected in CD4+ cells.

The material sequenced was CD4+ T cells from PBMCs. The clonotype originates from a human donor with Susac syndrome. The chain uses TRBV30 and TRBJ2-1; D might be TRBD2 (7 bases). CDR3 in amino acids: CAWTRGGAGEFF. CDR3 in DNA: TGTGCCTGGACGAGAGGGGGGGCGGGGGAGTTCTTC.